This TCR beta chain was obtained from a study of T cell responses to AZD1222 COVID-19 vaccine. Study summary: Second-dose intervals of approximately 4 or approximately 12 weeks were pooled.

A note on this clone: Its antigen is not known.

Data came from immunoSEQ multiplex PCR; TCRdb stores just in-frame clones and leaves some out. The sample includes 150,000 to 160,000 clones, around nine tenths seen only once; the top ten take approximately 17%. Whole-study results and caveats: Spike-specific TCR breadth and depth rose after two AZD1222 doses. Seropositive status at baseline applied to only five to seven AZD1222 recipients. Epitopes outside B.1.351 and B.1.1.7 mutated regions reportedly drew nearly half of spike TCRs.

The germline gives CDR1 SGDLS, CDR2 YYNGEE. The CDR3 runs 15 residues. Trimming removed 1 base from V and 2 bases from J, with 12 bases in between. The material sequenced was peripheral blood, taken on day 0 of AZD1222 vaccination. V usage is TRBV9 and J usage is TRBJ1-2; D unresolved. The sequence came from an adult in good health. CDR3: CASSVSTGGNYGYTF. In DNA form, the CDR3 reads TGTGCCAGCAGCGTAAGTACCGGCGGAAACTATGGCTACACCTTC.